Below are 2 T cell receptor beta chains sequenced from a single sample in a study of identical twins. TCRdb ran MiXCR on the 5' RACE reads and lists one entry per CDR3 protein. The sample includes 200,000 to 300,000 distinct CDR3 sequences, 7.5% of them seen just once. These data also featured in a second study, about yellow fever vaccine responses in identical twins.

The sample taken for sequencing was CD8+ T cells sorted from blood. Source of these receptors: a young woman in good health.

In this sample, this clonotype turned up many times. The chain uses TRBV12-3 or TRBV12-4 and TRBJ2-1; the D is unclear. The CDR3 has 13 residues. V dropped 2 bases and J dropped 9 bases, with 11 bases sitting between them. The CDR3: CASSLSSSTEQFF. The CDR3 DNA is TGTGCCAGCAGTTTATCGTCAAGCACTGAGCAGTTCTTC.

The V call is TRBV28, the J call TRBJ1-5; D ambiguous. The CDR3 has 16 residues. V lost 4 bases, J lost 5 bases, and 18 bases lay in between. CDR1 MDHEN and CDR2 SYDVKM come from the germline V gene. The chain's CDR3 is CASSSVGGIFYQPQHF. As DNA, the CDR3 is TGTGCCAGCAGTTCTGTGGGCGGGATTTTTTATCAGCCCCAGCATTTT.